This T cell receptor beta chain emerged from a study of blood T cell repertoires in COVID-19 (dated by TCRdb to the early 2020s). Looking at the study overall: Samples covering the acute and convalescent phases of COVID-19 were provided by collaborators in the United States, Italy and Spain. The repertoires were released in a freely available public database intended as a resource for research on the immune response to SARS-CoV-2. The material from the prospective study consisted of cDNA or gDNA derived from T cells, B-cell-depleted T cells, or PBMCs. The sample metadata nearly always contained a de-identified subject ID, COVID-19 status, age in years and sex. Where available, HLA class I and class II types were obtained from metadata supplied by the sample provider rather than from assay-based typing. The samples were drawn from two sources: the first 160 participants of the ongoing ImmuneRACE study, and 1,000 to 1,500 subjects contributed by 6 global collaborators. Subjects who had been exposed to COVID-19, were actively infected with it, or had recovered from it provided the deeply sampled blood TCRbeta repertoires that made up the dataset.

The collaborating institutions used their own protocols to collect whole blood in K2EDTA tubes. For TCRbeta analysis, collaborator samples were shipped as frozen whole blood, as isolated PBMCs, or as DNA extracted from either sample type. What the work shows at the level of the full study, not this receptor alone: Clinical and demographic metadata were provided uncurated, with the amount varying by source and participant.

TCRbeta CDR3 regions were amplified from genomic DNA using the immunoSEQ Assay, a bias-controlled multiplex PCR. The study's own analysis went as follows. The number of nucleated cells in each sample was estimated from the amplification of reference gene primers within the assay. To quantify the absolute abundance of each unique TCRbeta CDR3 rearrangement, sequence reads were collapsed and filtered. For each sample, productive Simpson clonality was calculated as the square root of Simpson's diversity index over productive rearrangements. This immuneACCESS table, as held by TCRdb, lists in-frame sequences with V and J called but not all clones. Of the missing ones, under half trace to an unresolved V gene in checked studies; the others have no known cause. The DNA gave D and trimming, while V, J and clone size come from that table. This sample gives 70,000 or so clones in total; about 88% of them show up just once. Over 8% of the sample is taken by the ten largest.

CDR1 SGHNT and CDR2 YYREEE are derived from the germline V gene (reference sequence). The cysteine opens and the phenylalanine closes a CDR3 of 14 amino acids. The entry retains the CDR3 DNA only, 42 bases that are in frame from base 1. After removal of 7 bases from V and 8 bases from J, the junction retains 6 bases not matched to a gene. Worth noting for this clone: Its binding antigen is unknown. No clone much larger than this one lies a single base away; base qualities are absent.

Material: peripheral blood. This TCR came from a human donor in a cohort sampled during active COVID-19. The chain employs TRBV5-4 and TRBJ2-1; 13 bases in the middle match TRBD2. This receptor has the CDR3 CASWTSGRIYEQFF. The nucleotide sequence is given as TGTGCCAGCTGGACTAGCGGGAGAATATATGAGCAGTTCTTC.